This TCR beta chain emerged from a study of T cells in Graves' hyperthyroidism and ophthalmopathy. Study observations and caveats: Expanded thyroid clonotypes (above 0.001) were mostly also found in blood.

Researchers took RNA transcripts and amplified the TCR beta CDR3 regions from them. In the first-round RT-PCR of the TCR CDR3, the HTBI primer set was used. TCRdb reanalysed the multiplex PCR reads using MiXCR and keeps one entry per CDR3 protein. The sample has about 400,000 distinct CDR3 sequences, over 10% seen once. This clonotype was recorded many times. Antigen unknown. V was clipped by 2 bases and J by 7 bases; unmatched bases: 6. The germline V gene has CDR1 MNHNY and CDR2 SVGAGI (reference sequence). This CDR3 has 15 amino acids. This TCR came from a woman aged 18-29 years with Graves' hyperthyroidism. The sample consisted of blood. The chain combines TRBV6-6 with TRBJ1-4, with 8 nucleotides matching TRBD1. This CDR3 is CASSYSRGRGEKLFF. CDR3 coding DNA: TGTGCCAGCAGTTACAGCAGGGGGCGGGGTGAAAAACTGTTTTTT.